One sample yielded the 17 T cell receptor beta chains listed below, sequenced in a study of prognosis after radiotherapy for stage I lung cancer. Two-round multiplex PCR on genomic DNA was the method by which TCR beta CDR3 was amplified. Primers targeting each individual TRBV and TRBJ gene were applied in first-round PCR. TCRdb re-analysed the multiplex PCR reads in MiXCR, keeping a single row per CDR3 protein. Here the sample spans 20,000 or so distinct CDR3 sequences, around two fifths being singletons. The specimen was PBMCs, collected before or after stereotactic body radiation therapy (not recorded which). These receptors were collected from a donor aged 50 or older with non-small cell lung cancer.

In its sample, this clonotype ranks as medium-sized. Here the CDR3 DNA reads TGTGCCAGCAGCATAGGGTACTACGAGCAGTACTTC. Amino acid sequence: CASSIGYYEQYF. The rearrangement links TRBV7-2 to TRBJ2-7; the D is unclear. The CDR3 covers 12 residues. Germline V lookup: CDR1 SGHTA, CDR2 FQGNSA. Trimming removed 5 bases from V and 3 bases from J, with 8 bases in between.

The chain employs TRBV7-2 and TRBJ2-7; D is perhaps TRBD1 (7 bases). The CDR3 totals 15 residues. With 4 bases removed from V and 2 bases from J, the gap between germline ends came to 15 bases. Germline-derived CDR1 and CDR2 are SGHTA and FQGNSA. CDR3 bases: TGTGCCAGCAGCTCAGGGGGGCAGGGCCCCTACGAGCAGTACTTC. Amino acid sequence: CASSSGGQGPYEQYF.

This clonotype has only a few counts. This chain connects TRBV19 to TRBJ2-3; weak D call: TRBD2 (6 bases). Germline lookup yields CDR1 LNHDA and CDR2 SQIVND (reference sequence). CDR3 length: 13 amino acids. V gave up 3 bases and J gave up 5 bases, with 9 bases separating them. In DNA, the CDR3 is TGTGCCAGTAGTATTTTGGGGGGAGATACGCAGTATTTT. Encoded protein: CASSILGGDTQYF.

CDR3 sequence: CATQTGSGYEQYF. CDR3 in DNA: TGTGCCACTCAGACAGGGAGCGGCTACGAGCAGTACTTC. The chain uses TRBV2 and TRBJ2-7, with 7 nucleotides matching TRBD1. After removal of 10 bases from V and 3 bases from J, the junction contained 9 bases not matched to a gene. The CDR3 sequence is 13 residues long. Looked up from germline, CDR1 is SNHLY and CDR2 is FYNNEI. The whole variable domain, remainder taken from reference TRBV2 and TRBJ2-7, is EPEVTQTPSHQVTQMGQEVILRCVPISNHLYFYWYRQILGQKVEFLVSFYNNEISEKSEIFDDQFSVERPDGSNFTLKIRSTKLEDSAMYFCATQTGSGYEQYFGPGTRLTVT.

The V call is TRBV28, the J call TRBJ2-7; 9 bases line up with TRBD2. CDR3 length: 14 residues. The germline V gene encodes CDR1 MDHEN and CDR2 SYDVKM. J gave up 1 base and V 7 bases, and 5 bases lay outside the gene matches. CDR3 DNA: TGTGCCAGCATCCCTAGCGGGGCTTCCTACGAGCAGTACTTC. Translating gives CASIPSGASYEQYF.

On this clonotype: This clone may be a read error of a much larger clone one base away. This chain uses TRBV4-2 with TRBJ2-2, with D maybe TRBD1 (6 bases). Germline CDR1 reads LGHNA; CDR2 reads YNFKEQ. The CDR3 has 16 residues. Trimming removed 3 bases from V and 5 bases from J, with 16 bases in between. This CDR3 reads CASSQATGQLTGELFF. CDR3 DNA sequence: TGTGCCAGCAGCCAGGCTACTGGACAGCTGACCGGGGAGCTGTTTTTT.

This clonotype has at least ten counts. The V gene is TRBV20-1, the J gene TRBJ2-1; D possibly corresponds to TRBD2 (6 bases). Germline assignment: CDR1 DFQATT and CDR2 SNEGSKA (reference sequence). Trimming removed 0 bases at V and 5 bases at J, with 14 bases between. The CDR3 length is 15 residues. Here the CDR3 reads CSARDPPSAHNEQFF. CDR3 in DNA: TGCAGTGCTAGAGACCCACCTAGCGCCCACAATGAGCAGTTCTTC.

This clonotype occurred many times. The chain uses TRBV6-1 and TRBJ2-1; D is perhaps TRBD1 or TRBD2 (5 bases each). Germline V gene lookup returns CDR1 MNHNS and CDR2 SASEGT. Trimming left V 6 bases short and J 4 bases short, with 28 bases between. This CDR3 has 19 amino acids. Here the CDR3 reads CASRLQGVVRSWTYNEQFF. The CDR3 DNA is TGTGCCAGCAGACTACAAGGGGTTGTGCGGAGTTGGACTTACAATGAGCAGTTCTTC.

This clonotype has ten or more counts. The V gene is TRBV9, the J gene TRBJ1-2; D is ambiguous. The CDR3 runs to 14 residues. Trimming pared 0 bases from V and 7 bases from J, leaving 13 bases between. Germline V CDR1 and CDR2: SGDLS, YYNGEE. The CDR3 DNA reads TGTGCCAGCAGCGTAGAATCGTCTGGCTCTGGCTACACCTTC. Translation: CASSVESSGSGYTF.

This clonotype was recorded many times. The chain employs TRBV24-1 and TRBJ2-3, with 7 bases that match TRBD2. The ends lost 4 bases at V and 2 bases at J; junction bases unmatched: 11. Germline CDR1 KGHDR, CDR2 SFDVKD. This CDR3 has 17 amino acids. The CDR3 reads CATSDPGGRGTTDTQYF. CDR3 DNA: TGTGCCACCAGTGACCCCGGGGGGAGAGGTACCACAGATACGCAGTATTTT.

CDR3 in amino acids: CASSQGRDTGYGYTF. The CDR3, as DNA: TGTGCCAGCAGCCAAGGCCGGGACACAGGGTATGGCTACACCTTC. V is TRBV3-1 and J is TRBJ1-2; tentatively, D is TRBD1 (6 bases). V lost 1 base to trimming and J lost 5 bases, with 14 bases between them. The CDR3 contains 15 residues. The germline gives CDR1 LGHDT, CDR2 YNNKEL (reference sequence).

This clonotype was seen a single time. This chain joins TRBV12-3 or TRBV12-4 and TRBJ2-2; 14 positions agree with TRBD2. CDR3 length equals 20 residues. V lost 3 bases, J lost 4 bases, and 13 bases stayed unmatched. CDR3 bases: TGTGCCAGCAGTTTTAGGTATCTCGGACTAGCGGGAGGACTCACCGGGGAGCTGTTTTTT. Its translation: CASSFRYLGLAGGLTGELFF.

The chain links TRBV3-1 to TRBJ1-1; D is ambiguous. The CDR3 totals 18 residues. V was clipped by 0 bases and J by 1 base, with 18 bases between them. The germline V gene encodes CDR1 LGHDT and CDR2 YNNKEL (reference sequence). CDR3 nucleotide sequence: TGTGCCAGCAGCCAAGAATTTGACCACAAGGCGGAGAACACTGAAGCTTTCTTT. Its translation: CASSQEFDHKAENTEAFF. The complete variable domain, with remaining parts taken from reference TRBV3-1 and TRBJ1-1, reads DTAVSQTPKYLVTQMGNDKSIKCEQNLGHDTMYWYKQDSKKFLKIMFSYNNKELIINETVPNRFSPKSPDKAHLNLHINSLELGDSAVYFCASSQEFDHKAENTEAFFGQGTRLTVV.

This clonotype was counted ten times or more. This chain connects TRBV2 to TRBJ1-1, with D perhaps matching TRBD1 (5 bases). V shed 6 bases and J shed 4 bases, with 15 bases lying between them. Germline CDR1 is SNHLY and CDR2 is FYNNEI. The CDR3 extends over 14 amino acids. The CDR3 region has the DNA TGTGCCAGCAGGGTTACCGGGGGAGGCACTGAAGCTTTCTTT. Amino acids: CASRVTGGGTEAFF. The full variable domain, completed using reference TRBV2 and TRBJ1-1, is EPEVTQTPSHQVTQMGQEVILRCVPISNHLYFYWYRQILGQKVEFLVSFYNNEISEKSEIFDDQFSVERPDGSNFTLKIRSTKLEDSAMYFCASRVTGGGTEAFFGQGTRLTVV.

As concerns this clonotype: One junction end does not reproduce the germline sequence, and a read error may be involved. The J gene is TRBJ1-1, the V gene TRBV19; D is ambiguous. Germline values: CDR1 LNHDA, CDR2 SQIVND (reference sequence). This CDR3 contains 15 residues. The CDR3: CASSPSTEVNTESFF. The DNA of the CDR3 is TGTGCCAGTAGTCCGTCTACAGAAGTGAACACTGAATCTTTCTTT.

This clonotype was counted many times. The chain is built from TRBV12-3 or TRBV12-4 and TRBJ2-1, with a tentative D call TRBD1 (6 bases). CDR3 length: 15 residues. The V end was cut by 3 bases, the J end by 8 bases, with 17 bases between. DNA of the CDR3: TGTGCCAGCAGTTTCTTACAGGGCGCCCGCGATGAGCAGTTCTTC. Residues: CASSFLQGARDEQFF.

In regard to this clonotype: With only one base between it and a far larger clone, this is likely a read error. This sequence joins TRBV6-5 and TRBJ2-7; a weak D match, TRBD2 (5 bases). The V gene's germline CDR1 is MNHEY and CDR2 SVGAGI. The CDR3 contains 13 residues. CDR3 protein: CASSYSRVWEHYF. DNA for the CDR3: TGTGCCAGCAGTTACTCTAGGGTCTGGGAGCATTACTTC.